What follows are 15 T cell receptor beta chains derived from one specimen sequenced in a study of CD8+ T cells in alopecia areata. Following RNA extraction, reverse transcription yielded cDNA that acted as the sequencing template. Only in-frame clones appear in the TCRdb table, and some are missing; sequencing was by immunoSEQ multiplex PCR. Observed in the sample are 250,000 or so clones, none of them singletons. After pooling, cutaneous lymph node cells were sorted with CD4, CD8alpha, NKG2D, NKG2ACE and other markers. The source material was CD4+ T cells sorted from a lymph node. The source is a C3H/HeJ mouse with alopecia areata. The strain bears MHC haplotype H2-k.

This clone was recorded many times. The gene symbols are mouse symbols. The DNA ends 4 residues before the CDR3 does, and the rest of the CDR3 is filled in from the germline J gene. This chain joins TRBV17 and TRBJ2-3; TRBD1 might be the D (6 bases). V lost 0 bases, J lost 0 bases, and 13 bases lay in between. Germline V CDR1 and CDR2: MNHDT, YYDKIL. The CDR3 loop spans 17 amino acids. This CDR3 reads CASSRDPRDISAETLYF. CDR3 DNA, as far as it was read: TGTGCTAGCAGTAGAGATCCCCGGGACATTAGTGCAGAA.

This clone turned up a few times. Gene names and germline match the mouse. The CDR3 goes on 4 residues after the read ends, and that part is filled in from the germline J gene. The chain combines TRBV5 with TRBJ2-1, with 10 bases lining up with TRBD1. The CDR3 spans 15 residues. In germline, CDR1 is LGHNA, CDR2 YNLKQL (reference sequence). The CDR3 bases that were read are TGTGCCAGCAGCCTCCCGGGACAGGGGAGGGCT. Its translation is CASSLPGQGRA. The CDR3 in its entirety is CASSLPGQGRAEQFF.

A word on this clone: Gene names are mouse gene names. The CDR3 is cut off 4 residues early in the read; its end comes from the germline J gene. The same CDR3 can be traced to other DNA sequences in this sample. The V and J genes are TRBV17 and TRBJ2-7; TRBD2 agrees at 7 bases. V trimming: 0 bases; J trimming: 0 bases; junction bases outside the gene matches: 2. Germline CDR1 and CDR2: MNHDT and YYDKIL. CDR3 size: 15 residues. The DNA read from the CDR3 is TGTGCTAGCAGTAGAGATGGGGGGAGCTCCTAT. Residues: CASSRDGGSSY. The whole CDR3 protein is CASSRDGGSSYEQYF.

This clone was found a few times. Germline and genes: mouse. Sequencing ends 4 residues short of the CDR3 end; the germline J gene provides the rest. The chain joins TRBV1 to TRBJ1-2; 7 bases fit TRBD1. The V segment lost 0 bases and the J segment 0 bases; nucleotides outside the gene matches: 4. The CDR3 runs to 16 residues. Looked up from germline, CDR1 is NSQYPW and CDR2 is LRSPGD (reference sequence). The CDR3 sequence is CTCSADQGGANSDYTF. The CDR3 DNA, read in part, is TGCACCTGCAGTGCAGACCAGGGGGGAGCAAACTCC.

This clone has just a few counts. Gene names refer to mouse genes. CDR3 sequence reads: CASSEQGWDSDYTF. The sequenced part of the CDR3 DNA is TGTGCCAGCAGTGAACAGGGATGGGACTCC. The chain links TRBV13-3 to TRBJ1-2; D perhaps matches TRBD1 (6 bases). Coverage ceases 4 residues before the CDR3 finishes, and the germline J gene fills in the end. The V end was cut by 2 bases, the J end by 3 bases, with 11 bases between. This CDR3 has 14 residues. Germline CDR1 and CDR2: NNHDY and SYVADS.

About this clone itself: Gene labels here are mouse ones. The sequenced CDR3 bases are TGTGCCAGCACCCGGGACAGGGAAAGA. Residues: CASTRDRER. The entire CDR3 sequence reads CASTRDREREVFF. V is TRBV13-1 and J is TRBJ1-1, with TRBD1 matching 9 bases. The read comes to an end 4 residues before the CDR3 does, leaving the germline J gene to fill in the end. CDR3 length: 13 amino acids. Germline V CDR1 and CDR2: NSHNY, SYGAGN.

Points on this clone: Genes here carry mouse names. The read ends 4 residues shy of where the CDR3 ends; the end is completed using the germline J gene. The same CDR3 also results from other DNA sequences found in this sample. The chain recombines TRBV13-1 with TRBJ2-5, with 11 bases matching TRBD1. Germline CDR1 reads NSHNY; CDR2 reads SYGAGN. The CDR3 totals 16 residues. V trimming: 3 bases; J trimming: 0 bases; junction bases outside the gene matches: 3. Partial CDR3 DNA: TGTGCCAGCAGTGCCGGGACAGGGGGTAACCAAGAC. This encodes CASSAGTGGNQD. The whole CDR3 protein is CASSAGTGGNQDTQYF.

On this clone itself: Gene names refer to mouse genes. The read comes to an end 4 residues before the CDR3 does, leaving the germline J gene to fill in the end. The chain is built from TRBV17 and TRBJ2-3; a weak D match, TRBD1 (6 bases). Germline V gene sequence: CDR1 MNHDT, CDR2 YYDKIL. Trimming took off 0 bases at V and 3 bases at J, with 7 bases between the two ends. This CDR3 comprises 14 residues. The CDR3 here is CASSREQGAETLYF. Incomplete CDR3 DNA: TGTGCTAGCAGTAGAGAGCAGGGGGCAGAA.

Details on this clone: Gene names denote mouse genes. The sequence runs out 4 residues before the end of the CDR3; the remainder is reconstructed from the germline J gene. V and J are TRBV5 and TRBJ2-1, with TRBD2 matching over 8 bases. This CDR3 has 12 residues. Germline loops: CDR1 LGHNA, CDR2 YNLKQL (reference sequence). V trimming: 6 bases; J trimming: 5 bases; junction bases outside the gene matches: 0. CDR3 region: CASRLGDAEQFF. The CDR3 bases that were read are TGTGCCAGCAGACTGGGGGATGCT.

This clone came up a few times. Any gene name here is a mouse gene name. The read ends 4 residues shy of where the CDR3 ends; the end is completed using the germline J gene. The chain employs TRBV5 and TRBJ1-1; 7 nucleotides align to TRBD1. CDR1 and CDR2 (germline): LGHNA, YNLKQL (reference sequence). This CDR3 has 13 residues. Partial CDR3 DNA: TGTGCCAGCAGCCAAGTAGACAGGGCA. This encodes CASSQVDRA. The whole CDR3 protein reads CASSQVDRAEVFF.

To note about this clone: The genes and germline here are from mouse. The read ends 4 residues shy of where the CDR3 ends; the end is completed using the germline J gene. Different DNA sequences within this sample yield the same CDR3. The chain employs TRBV1 and TRBJ2-1; 7 nucleotides match TRBD1. V was clipped by 3 bases and J by 2 bases; unmatched bases: 1. The CDR3 has 14 amino acids. In germline, CDR1 is NSQYPW, CDR2 LRSPGD (reference sequence). The DNA read from the CDR3 is TGCACCTGCAGTGCCGACAGGGACTATGCT. It yields the protein CTCSADRDYA. From start to end, the CDR3 is CTCSADRDYAEQFF.

This clone appeared a few times. Gene names denote mouse genes. The DNA read from the CDR3 is TGTGCCAGCAGTATAGCTGGTGGGGGGCAGGGGAATTCGCCC. Protein product: CASSIAGGGQGNSP. The full CDR3 is CASSIAGGGQGNSPLYF. The chain employs TRBV19 and TRBJ1-6, with D tentatively TRBD1 (6 bases). The read terminates 3 residues ahead of where the CDR3 ends, so the germline J gene completes it. TRBJ1-6 falls under the ORF class, with uncertain function. The CDR3 has 17 amino acids. The germline CDR1 and CDR2 sequences are FNHDT and SITEND (reference sequence). Trimming removed 0 bases at V and 7 bases at J, with 17 bases between.

To note about this clone: The listed genes are named as in mouse. The read stops 4 residues short of the end of the CDR3; the missing end is completed from the germline J gene. V is TRBV19 and J is TRBJ2-7, with D hard to call. V lost 4 bases and J lost 0, with 5 bases in between. This CDR3 is 12 amino acids long. CDR1 and CDR2 from the germline V gene are FNHDT and SITEND (reference sequence). The CDR3 bases that were read are TGTGCCAGCAGTGCAGCCTCCTAT. It yields the protein CASSAASY. The whole CDR3 sequence reads CASSAASYEQYF. Based on the CDR3 plus reference TRBV19 and TRBJ2-7, the full variable domain is GGIITQTPKFLIGQEGQKLTLKCQQNFNHDTMYWYRQDSGKGLRLIYYSITENDLQKGDLSEGYDASREKKSSFSLTVTSAQKNEMAVFLCASSAASYEQYFGPGTRLTVL.

This clone has more than one count but fewer than ten. Gene names and germline match the mouse. Read coverage stops 4 residues before the CDR3 terminus; the germline J gene supplies the remainder. The chain carries TRBV1 and TRBJ2-7; D is perhaps TRBD2 (5 bases). The CDR3 has 16 amino acids. V was cut by 0 bases and J by 0 bases, with 12 bases left in between. Germline CDR1 reads NSQYPW; CDR2 reads LRSPGD (reference sequence). The CDR3 sequence: CTCSADWVGSSYEQYF. CDR3 DNA (partial): TGCACCTGCAGTGCAGATTGGGTGGGGAGCTCCTAT.

Of note for this clone: Gene names refer to mouse genes. The read terminates 4 residues ahead of where the CDR3 ends, so the germline J gene completes it. Different DNA sequences within this sample yield the same CDR3. The J gene is TRBJ2-7, the V gene TRBV19; no clear D gene. The germline V gene encodes CDR1 FNHDT and CDR2 SITEND (reference sequence). CDR3 length equals 12 residues. CDR3 amino acids: CASSMGQYEQYF. The CDR3 DNA, read in part, is TGTGCCAGCAGTATGGGTCAGTAT.